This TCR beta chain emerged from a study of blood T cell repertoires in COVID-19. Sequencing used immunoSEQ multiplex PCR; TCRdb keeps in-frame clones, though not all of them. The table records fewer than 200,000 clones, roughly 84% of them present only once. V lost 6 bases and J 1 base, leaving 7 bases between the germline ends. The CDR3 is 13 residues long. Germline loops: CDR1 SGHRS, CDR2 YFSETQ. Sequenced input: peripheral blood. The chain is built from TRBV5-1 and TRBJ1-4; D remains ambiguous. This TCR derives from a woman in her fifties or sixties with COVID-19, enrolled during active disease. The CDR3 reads CASKNGTNEKLFF. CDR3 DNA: TGCGCCAGCAAAAACGGAACTAATGAAAAACTGTTTTTT.